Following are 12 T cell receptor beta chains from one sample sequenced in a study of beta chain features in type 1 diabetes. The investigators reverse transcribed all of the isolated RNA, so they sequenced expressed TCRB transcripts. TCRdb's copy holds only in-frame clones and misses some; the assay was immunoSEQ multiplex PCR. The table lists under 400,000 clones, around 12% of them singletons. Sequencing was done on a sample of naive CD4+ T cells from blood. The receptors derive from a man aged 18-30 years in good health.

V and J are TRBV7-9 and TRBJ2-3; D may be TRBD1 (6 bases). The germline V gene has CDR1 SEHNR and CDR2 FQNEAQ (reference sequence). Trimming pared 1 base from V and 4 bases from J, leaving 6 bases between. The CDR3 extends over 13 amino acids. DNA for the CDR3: TGTGCCAGCAGCTTAGAGGGGGCAGATACGCAGTATTTT. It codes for CASSLEGADTQYF. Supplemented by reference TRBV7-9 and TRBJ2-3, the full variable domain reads DTGVSQNPRHKITKRGQNVTFRCDPISEHNRLYWYRQTLGQGPEFLTYFQNEAQLEKSRLLSDRFSAERPKGSFSTLEIQRTEQGDSAMYLCASSLEGADTQYFGPGTRLTVL.

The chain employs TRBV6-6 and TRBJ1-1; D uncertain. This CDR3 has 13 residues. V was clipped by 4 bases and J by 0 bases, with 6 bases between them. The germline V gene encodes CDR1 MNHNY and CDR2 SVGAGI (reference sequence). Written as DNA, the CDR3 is TGTGCCAGCAGTTTATCGGTGAACACTGAAGCTTTCTTT. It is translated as CASSLSVNTEAFF.

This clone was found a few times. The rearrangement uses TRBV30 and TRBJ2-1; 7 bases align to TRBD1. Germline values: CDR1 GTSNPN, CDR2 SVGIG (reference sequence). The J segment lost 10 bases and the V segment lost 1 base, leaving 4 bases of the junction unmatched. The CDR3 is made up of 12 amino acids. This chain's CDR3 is CAWSGQGGEQFF. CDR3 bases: TGTGCCTGGAGTGGACAGGGCGGCGAGCAGTTCTTC.

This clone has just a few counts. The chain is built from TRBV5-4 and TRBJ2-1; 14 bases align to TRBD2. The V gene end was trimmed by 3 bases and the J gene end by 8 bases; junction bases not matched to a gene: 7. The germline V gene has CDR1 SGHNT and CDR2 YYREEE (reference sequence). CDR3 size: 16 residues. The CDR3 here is CASSSPGTSGGDEQFF. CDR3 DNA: TGTGCCAGCAGCTCCCCCGGGACTAGCGGGGGTGATGAGCAGTTCTTC.

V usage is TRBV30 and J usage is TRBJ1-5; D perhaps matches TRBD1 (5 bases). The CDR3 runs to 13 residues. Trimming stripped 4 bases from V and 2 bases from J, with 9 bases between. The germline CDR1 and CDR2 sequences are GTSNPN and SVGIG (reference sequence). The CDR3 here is CAWKGTGNQPQHF. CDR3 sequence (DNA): TGTGCCTGGAAAGGGACTGGCAATCAGCCCCAGCATTTT.

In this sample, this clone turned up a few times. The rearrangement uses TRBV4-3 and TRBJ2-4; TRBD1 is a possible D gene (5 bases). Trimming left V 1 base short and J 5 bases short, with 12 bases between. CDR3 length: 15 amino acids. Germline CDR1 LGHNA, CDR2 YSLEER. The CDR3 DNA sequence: TGCGCCAGCAGCCAAGTGTGGGGCAGGGAAAACATTCAGTACTTC. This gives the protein CASSQVWGRENIQYF.

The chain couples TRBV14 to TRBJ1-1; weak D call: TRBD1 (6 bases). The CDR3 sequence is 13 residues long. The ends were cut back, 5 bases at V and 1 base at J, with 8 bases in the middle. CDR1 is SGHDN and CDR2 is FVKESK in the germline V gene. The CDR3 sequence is CASSADRNTEAFF. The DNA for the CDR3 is TGTGCCAGCAGCGCGGACAGGAACACTGAAGCTTTCTTT.

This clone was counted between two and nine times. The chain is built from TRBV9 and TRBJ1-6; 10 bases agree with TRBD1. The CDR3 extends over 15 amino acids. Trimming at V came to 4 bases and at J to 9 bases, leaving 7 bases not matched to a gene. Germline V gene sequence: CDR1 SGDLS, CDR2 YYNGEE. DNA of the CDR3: TGTGCCAGCAGCTTCCCCGGGACAGGGGCTTCACCCCTCCACTTT. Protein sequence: CASSFPGTGASPLHF.

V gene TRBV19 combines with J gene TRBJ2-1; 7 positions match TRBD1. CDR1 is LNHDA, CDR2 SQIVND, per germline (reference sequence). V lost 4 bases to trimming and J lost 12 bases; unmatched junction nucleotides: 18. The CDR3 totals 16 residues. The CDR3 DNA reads TGTGCCAGTAGTAGAGGTAGGGGGCGTTCCCCCAACGGGCAGTTCTTC. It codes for CASSRGRGRSPNGQFF. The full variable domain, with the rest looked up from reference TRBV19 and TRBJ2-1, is DGGITQSPKYLFRKEGQNVTLSCEQNLNHDAMYWYRQDPGQGLRLIYYSQIVNDFQKGDIAEGYSVSREKKESFPLTVTSAQKNPTAFYLCASSRGRGRSPNGQFFGPGTRLTVL.

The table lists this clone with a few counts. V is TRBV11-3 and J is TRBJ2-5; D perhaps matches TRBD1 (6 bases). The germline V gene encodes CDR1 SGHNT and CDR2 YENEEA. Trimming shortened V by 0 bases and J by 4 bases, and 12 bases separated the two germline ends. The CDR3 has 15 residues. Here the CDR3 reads CASSLETGWTETQYF. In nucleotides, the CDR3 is TGTGCCAGCAGCTTAGAGACAGGCTGGACAGAGACCCAGTACTTC.

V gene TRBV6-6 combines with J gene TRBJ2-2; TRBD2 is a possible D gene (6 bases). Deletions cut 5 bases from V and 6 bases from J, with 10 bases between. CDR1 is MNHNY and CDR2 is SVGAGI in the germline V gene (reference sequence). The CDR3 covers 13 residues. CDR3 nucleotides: TGTGCCAGCAGTCCCCGGGGGTCCGGGGAGCTGTTTTTT. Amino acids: CASSPRGSGELFF.

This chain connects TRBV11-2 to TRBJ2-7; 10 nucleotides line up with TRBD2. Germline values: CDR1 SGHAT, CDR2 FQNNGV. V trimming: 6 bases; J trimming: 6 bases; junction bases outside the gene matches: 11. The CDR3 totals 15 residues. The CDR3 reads CASRASGRPVPEQYF. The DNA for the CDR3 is TGTGCCAGCAGGGCTAGCGGGAGACCAGTACCCGAGCAGTACTTC.